This note documents a single T cell receptor beta chain sequence. Its specificity is unknown. Germline V lookup: CDR1 SGHRS, CDR2 YFSETQ. The CDR3 length is 15 residues. Trimming took 4 bases from V and 2 from J, leaving 16 bases between them. Assay: immunoSEQ multiplex PCR; the TCRdb copy retains only in-frame clones and omits some. Altogether more than 80,000 clones are present, 67% being singletons, with the ten largest covering approximately 49%. The sample comes from a study of shared clonotypes between healthy human individuals. Findings and limits, study-wide: The study found lower generation probabilities in non-shared clonotypes than in those shared by all four donors. Around 5% was the fraction of naive CD4 clonotypes found shared across a few donors. Rarefaction indicated that sorted-subset sequencing remained incomplete although depth was large.

The clonotype originates from a man aged 30 to 39 in good health. Sequencing was done on a sample of memory CD8+ T cells sorted from blood. Subset described: CD45RO+ cells pooled with CCR7-negative TemRA cells. This chain connects TRBV5-1 to TRBJ2-7; D not certain. CDR3 bases: TGCGCCAGCAGCCCTAACTTACAAGACACCTACGAGCAGTACTTC. Protein sequence: CASSPNLQDTYEQYF.